The clone carrying this T cell receptor beta chain was seen more than once but under ten times. The source of the sample is a study of blood T cells in healthy people across ages. Alongside a J-beta primer mix, a sample-barcoded 5' primer served in a second PCR lasting about 6 to 12 cycles. The template-switch adaptor was a 5' adaptor with 12 random nucleotides. It tagged each cDNA molecule. Every sample produced at least 2.5 million CDR3-containing paired-end reads. TCRdb analysed the 5' RACE reads with MiXCR anew, one entry per CDR3 protein. The sample has about 1 million distinct CDR3 sequences; more than 35% are singletons. V was cut by 7 bases and J by 3 bases, with 16 bases left in between. The V gene's germline CDR1 is MGHDK and CDR2 SYGVNS. The CDR3 totals 14 residues. Donors were systemically healthy Caucasian individuals from Russia aged roughly 6 to 95 years.

Sequenced: blood. J is TRBJ2-7 and V is TRBV25-1; no definite D call. The TCR sequence derives from a woman aged 55 to 70 in good health. As DNA, the CDR3 is TGTGCCAGCAAACCGGAGACAAGTAGCTACGAGCAGTACTTC. Translating gives CASKPETSSYEQYF.